One and the same sample provided the 18 T cell receptor beta chains below, sequenced in a study of T cells after posttransplantation cyclophosphamide. Generated by immunoSEQ multiplex PCR, the TCRdb table keeps only in-frame clones and is missing some. The data contain around 9,000 clones, about 84% of them singletons. A marrow graft followed busulfan-fludarabine conditioning, with cyclophosphamide on days +3 and +4. Sequencing was performed on PBMCs, taken after allogeneic stem cell transplant with posttransplant cyclophosphamide. Receptors were obtained from a female patient aged 40-50 years who received an allogeneic stem cell transplant from an unrelated donor, was CMV-positive, and had no GVHD. The T cells may come from the graft donor.

The genes are TRBV6-5 and TRBJ2-4; possibly TRBD1 for D (6 bases). The CDR3 runs to 15 residues. With 4 bases removed from V and 6 bases from J, the gap between germline ends came to 16 bases. The germline V gene encodes CDR1 MNHEY and CDR2 SVGAGI. CDR3 amino acids: CASSSYRDTGNIQYF. The CDR3 DNA sequence: TGTGCCAGCAGTTCCTACCGGGACACGGGAAACATTCAGTACTTC.

The V and J genes are TRBV27 and TRBJ2-3; D unresolved. The CDR3 is 14 amino acids. V lost 7 bases to trimming and J lost 2 bases, with 13 bases between them. In germline, CDR1 is MNHEY, CDR2 SMNVEV (reference sequence). The CDR3 region is CASTLDGFTDTQYF. CDR3 DNA: TGTGCCAGCACCCTCGACGGGTTCACAGATACGCAGTATTTT.

The J gene is TRBJ2-1, the V gene TRBV7-2; 10 nucleotides agree with TRBD2. Germline CDR1 and CDR2: SGHTA and FQGNSA. V was pared by 0 bases and J by 4 bases, with 3 bases of the junction left unmatched. CDR3 length: 16 residues. CDR3 in amino acids: CASSLAVAGGYNEQFF. CDR3 nucleotide sequence: TGTGCCAGCAGCTTAGCGGTAGCGGGGGGTTACAATGAGCAGTTCTTC.

The chain recombines TRBV21-1 with TRBJ2-4; the table's D call of TRBD1 was not tested on the DNA. TRBV21-1 is classified as a pseudogene. The CDR3 has 18 residues. The CDR3 DNA sequence: TGTGCCAGCAAGGCTGGGGACAGGAGATTTCTAGCCAAAAACATTCAGTACTTC. Translating gives CASKAGDRRFLAKNIQYF.

This clone was found a few times. The chain carries TRBV7-4 and TRBJ2-1; 9 nucleotides agree with TRBD2. Losses at the gene ends were 6 bases for V and 9 bases for J; bases not matched to a gene: 12. Looked up from germline, CDR1 is SGHVT and CDR2 is SQSDAQ. This CDR3 is built from 15 residues. CDR3 in DNA: TGTGCCAGCAGTCGACTCTCTAGCGGGGAATCTGAGCAGTTCTTC. Translation: CASSRLSSGESEQFF.

This rearrangement joins TRBV6-5 to TRBJ2-5; D perhaps matches TRBD1 (6 bases). The J call may be faulty, since TRBJ2-7 better matches the DNA end. Germline CDR1 and CDR2: MNHEY and SVGAGI. This CDR3 region has 13 residues. The CDR3 protein is CASSYQQGYEQYF. CDR3 DNA sequence: TGTGCCAGCAGTTACCAACAGGGCTACGAGCAGTACTTC.

V is TRBV9 and J is TRBJ2-1; TRBD2 agrees at 8 bases. V was pared by 3 bases and J by 0 bases, with 2 bases of the junction left unmatched. Germline V lookup: CDR1 SGDLS, CDR2 YYNGEE. The CDR3 contains 15 residues. CDR3 loop: CASSATSGSYNEQFF. DNA for the CDR3: TGTGCCAGCAGCGCCACTAGCGGCTCCTACAATGAGCAGTTCTTC.

With respect to this clone: At one end the junction does not follow the germline gene, possibly because of a read error. Other DNA sequences in this sample translate to the same CDR3. The chain employs TRBV6-5 and TRBJ1-6; TRBD1 agrees at 7 bases. The CDR3 sequence is 15 residues long. Germline V CDR1 and CDR2: MNHEY, SVGAGI. This chain's CDR3 is CASSYSGQVNSPLHF. The CDR3 nucleotides read TGTGCCAGCAGTTACAGTGGACAGGTTAATTCCCCCCTCCACTTT.

V gene TRBV6-5 combines with J gene TRBJ2-5, with TRBD1 matching 10 bases. Germline V gene sequence: CDR1 MNHEY, CDR2 SVGAGI. The V and J ends lost 5 bases and 8 bases, in that order; junction bases with no gene match: 8. The CDR3 runs 14 residues. This CDR3 is CASSDGQGVGTQYF. The DNA of the CDR3 is TGTGCCAGCAGTGATGGACAGGGGGTAGGAACCCAGTACTTC.

The V gene is TRBV5-1, the J gene TRBJ1-1; 7 bases match TRBD1. Losses at the gene ends were 0 bases for V and 0 bases for J; bases not matched to a gene: 2. The germline CDR1 and CDR2 sequences are SGHRS and YFSETQ. CDR3 length: 15 amino acids. The chain's CDR3 is CASSLGDRLNTEAFF. In DNA, the CDR3 is TGCGCCAGCAGCTTGGGGGACAGACTGAACACTGAAGCTTTCTTT.

V is TRBV30 and J is TRBJ1-1; D gene unclear. The CDR3 is 11 residues long. Trimming took off 5 bases at V and 2 bases at J, with 6 bases between the two ends. From germline, CDR1 is GTSNPN and CDR2 SVGIG (reference sequence). The CDR3 nucleotides read TGTGCCTGGCACATAAACACTGAAGCTTTCTTT. Protein product: CAWHINTEAFF.

A few counts support this clone. V gene TRBV15 combines with J gene TRBJ2-3, with D unresolved. The CDR3 extends over 15 amino acids. Germline V gene sequence: CDR1 LNHNV, CDR2 YYDKDF (reference sequence). The ends were cut back, 5 bases at V and 0 bases at J, with 12 bases in the middle. The CDR3 sequence: CATSSIPPSTDTQYF. CDR3 bases: TGTGCCACCAGCTCTATCCCTCCGAGCACAGATACGCAGTATTTT.

The chain uses TRBV10-3 and TRBJ1-3; D not resolved. Germline values: CDR1 ENHRY, CDR2 SYGVKD. Trimming removed 0 bases at V and 4 bases at J, with 19 bases between. The CDR3 has 18 residues. The CDR3 sequence is CAISESRSGGSRGNTIYF. As DNA, the CDR3 is TGTGCCATCAGTGAGTCGCGGTCCGGAGGGTCGAGAGGAAACACCATATATTTT.

The CDR3 reads CSLRRTGVTDTQYF. The CDR3 DNA reads as TGCAGCCTCCGACGGACGGGAGTCACAGATACGCAGTATTTT. J is TRBJ2-3 and V is TRBV29-1; a possible D gene is TRBD2 (6 bases). Trimming pared 8 bases from V and 2 bases from J, leaving 17 bases between. Germline V gene sequence: CDR1 SQVTM, CDR2 ANQGSEA. CDR3 length equals 14 residues.

This chain links TRBV6-1 with TRBJ1-2; 10 bases align to TRBD1. Germline assignment: CDR1 MNHNS and CDR2 SASEGT. V was pared by 5 bases and J by 2 bases, with 5 bases of the junction left unmatched. This CDR3 has 15 amino acids. DNA of the CDR3: TGTGCCAGCAGTTCACCGGACAGGGGGAACTATGGCTACACCTTC. Translated: CASSSPDRGNYGYTF.

This chain links TRBV5-1 with TRBJ1-3; TRBD1 aligns across 8 bases. CDR1 is SGHRS, CDR2 YFSETQ, per germline. The V segment lost 2 bases and the J segment 2 bases; nucleotides outside the gene matches: 9. This CDR3 is built from 17 residues. CDR3: CASSLDATGVPGNTIYF. The CDR3 nucleotides are TGCGCCAGCAGCTTAGATGCGACAGGGGTTCCTGGAAACACCATATATTTT.

The sample holds a few counts of this clone. The V and J genes are TRBV7-9 and TRBJ1-1; D gene unclear. The CDR3 is made up of 11 amino acids. Trimming removed 3 bases at V and 9 bases at J, with 8 bases between. CDR1 SEHNR and CDR2 FQNEAQ come from the germline V gene (reference sequence). The CDR3 protein is CASSFGEKAFF. CDR3 sequence (DNA): TGTGCCAGCAGCTTCGGGGAGAAAGCTTTCTTT. The whole variable domain, filled in from reference TRBV7-9 and TRBJ1-1, reads DTGVSQNPRHKITKRGQNVTFRCDPISEHNRLYWYRQTLGQGPEFLTYFQNEAQLEKSRLLSDRFSAERPKGSFSTLEIQRTEQGDSAMYLCASSFGEKAFFGQGTRLTVV.

The chain recombines TRBV11-2 with TRBJ1-1, with D unclear. The CDR3 is 12 residues long. CDR1 is SGHAT and CDR2 is FQNNGV in the germline V gene. The germline V and J ends were trimmed by 6 bases and 7 bases, with 12 bases remaining between them. CDR3 region: CASSPEAIEAFF. The CDR3 coding sequence is TGTGCCAGCAGTCCCGAGGCGATTGAAGCTTTCTTT.